Presented here are 22 T cell receptor beta chains from one specimen sequenced in a study of CD8 T cells in ankylosing spondylitis. One entry per CDR3 protein, called by TCRdb with MiXCR from the 5' RACE reads. The sample holds 650,000 to 800,000 distinct CDR3 sequences, roughly 19% seen once. These TCRs are of unknown antigen specificity. Broader study findings: In ankylosing spondylitis blood, a motif of roughly 8 highly homologous TCR beta variants appeared characteristic.

Sequences were obtained from blood, either unsorted or a sorted T cell fraction (not recorded which). Every receptor here comes from a male donor with ankylosing spondylitis.

This clonotype was observed a few times. This chain links TRBV7-9 with TRBJ1-2; 9 bases align to TRBD1. In germline, CDR1 is SEHNR, CDR2 FQNEAQ (reference sequence). This CDR3 comprises 15 residues. The J segment lost 4 bases and the V segment lost 2 bases, leaving 5 bases of the junction unmatched. The CDR3: CASSLPTGGLYGYTF. DNA for the CDR3: TGTGCCAGCAGCTTACCCACAGGGGGCCTCTATGGCTACACCTTC.

This clonotype has just a few counts. The rearrangement joins TRBV29-1 to TRBJ1-5, with D possibly TRBD1 on 5 matching bases. The germline gives CDR1 SQVTM, CDR2 ANQGSEA. This CDR3 comprises 15 residues. The ends were cut back, 6 bases at V and 0 bases at J, with 15 bases in the middle. CDR3 in amino acids: CSVITGRNSNQPQHF. The DNA for the CDR3 is TGCAGCGTCATTACAGGACGGAATAGCAATCAGCCCCAGCATTTT.

The V call is TRBV19, the J call TRBJ1-1; 8 bases agree with TRBD1. The CDR3 extends over 13 amino acids. The germline gives CDR1 LNHDA, CDR2 SQIVND (reference sequence). Trimming cost V 7 bases and J 4 bases; bases outside gene matches: 5. The CDR3 loop reads CASTDRGRTEAFF. CDR3 sequence (DNA): TGTGCCAGTACAGACAGGGGACGCACTGAAGCTTTCTTT.

The chain carries TRBV6-1 and TRBJ2-3; D possibly corresponds to TRBD2 (6 bases). Germline values: CDR1 MNHNS, CDR2 SASEGT. CDR3 length: 17 amino acids. V lost 6 bases and J 2 bases, leaving 21 bases between the germline ends. The CDR3 nucleotides are TGTGCCAGCAGCCCTCTCAGTGGGGGGATTTACACAGATACGCAGTATTTT. Its protein is CASSPLSGGIYTDTQYF.

This clonotype was seen only a few times. This chain uses TRBV3-1 with TRBJ2-5, with 9 bases matching TRBD2. V dropped 0 bases and J dropped 1; count of bases not matched to a gene: 9. Germline CDR1 is LGHDT and CDR2 is YNNKEL (reference sequence). This CDR3 region has 18 residues. Written as DNA, the CDR3 is TGTGCCAGCAGCCAAGATTCGAGCGGGGGGCGATCCCAAGAGACCCAGTACTTC. Translating it yields CASSQDSSGGRSQETQYF.

V usage is TRBV5-1 and J usage is TRBJ2-7; 7 nucleotides line up with TRBD1. Trimming cost V 2 bases and J 2 bases; bases outside gene matches: 4. CDR3 length: 14 amino acids. Per the germline V gene, CDR1 is SGHRS and CDR2 is YFSETQ. In nucleotides, the CDR3 is TGCGCCAGCAGCTTACCGGGACAGACCTACGAGCAGTACTTC. Protein sequence: CASSLPGQTYEQYF.

The gene calls are TRBV6-6 and TRBJ2-7; 10 bases map to TRBD1. V lost 10 bases and J lost 2; bases outside the gene matches: 5. Per germline, CDR1 MNHNY and CDR2 SVGAGI (reference sequence). There are 13 residues in the CDR3. In DNA form, the CDR3 reads TGTGCCACCGGACAGGGGGTGACCTACGAGCAGTACTTC. Translation gives CATGQGVTYEQYF.

V is TRBV15 and J is TRBJ2-1, with D possibly being TRBD1 or TRBD2 (5 bases each). V was shortened by 0 bases and J by 9 bases, with 9 bases between the two germline ends. Germline V CDR1 and CDR2: LNHNV, YYDKDF (reference sequence). The CDR3 has 13 residues. CDR3 in amino acids: CATSRDRAGEQFF. The CDR3 region has the DNA TGTGCCACCAGCAGAGACAGGGCGGGTGAGCAGTTCTTC.

The chain carries TRBV12-3 or TRBV12-4 and TRBJ2-7; unclear D gene. Trimming removed 5 bases from V and 7 bases from J, with 12 bases in between. This CDR3 comprises 12 residues. CDR3 loop: CASSLGVLEQYF. CDR3 bases: TGTGCCAGCAGTCTGGGTGTATTAGAGCAGTACTTC.

V and J are TRBV2 and TRBJ1-1; no clear D. Germline CDR1 reads SNHLY; CDR2 reads FYNNEI. This CDR3 contains 14 residues. With 7 bases removed from V and 1 base from J, the gap between germline ends came to 13 bases. CDR3 loop: CASNHRTGNTEAFF. CDR3 DNA: TGTGCCAGCAACCACCGGACGGGGAACACTGAAGCTTTCTTT.

This CDR3 is CASGLAGAYGNIQYF. DNA of the CDR3: TGTGCCAGTGGACTAGCGGGAGCTTATGGCAACATTCAGTACTTC. This chain links TRBV9 with TRBJ2-4; 13 nucleotides match TRBD2. Germline-derived CDR1 and CDR2 are SGDLS and YYNGEE. Germline trimming cut 8 bases from V and 7 bases from J; bases unmatched to any gene: 9. This CDR3 spans 15 amino acids.

V gene TRBV5-4 combines with J gene TRBJ2-1; 7 bases are a match to TRBD2. The CDR3 sequence is 15 residues long. The germline V gene has CDR1 SGHNT and CDR2 YYREEE (reference sequence). V lost 4 bases and J lost 3; bases outside the gene matches: 7. CDR3 amino acids: CASSPGLVGYNEQFF. DNA for the CDR3: TGTGCCAGCAGCCCCGGACTAGTTGGCTACAATGAGCAGTTCTTC.

The genes are TRBV15 and TRBJ2-5; D gene unclear. There are 13 residues in the CDR3. Germline V gene lookup returns CDR1 LNHNV and CDR2 YYDKDF (reference sequence). Between the trimmed V and J ends, which lost 0 bases and 5 bases, there was a span of 7 bases. The chain's CDR3 is CATSRDEKETQYF. In DNA form, the CDR3 reads TGTGCCACCAGCAGAGATGAGAAGGAGACCCAGTACTTC.

The genes are TRBV12-3 or TRBV12-4 and TRBJ1-5; D remains unclear. The CDR3 loop spans 14 amino acids. Between the trimmed V and J ends, which lost 7 bases and 5 bases, there was a span of 15 bases. The CDR3 is CASTKNLGDQPQHF. The DNA of the CDR3 is TGTGCCAGCACCAAGAACCTCGGGGATCAGCCCCAGCATTTT.

This chain uses TRBV6-1 with TRBJ2-2; D call uncertain. V lost 5 bases and J lost 11, with 15 bases in between. The CDR3 loop spans 13 amino acids. The germline V gene encodes CDR1 MNHNS and CDR2 SASEGT. Here the CDR3 reads CASSTDRVRELFF. In nucleotides, the CDR3 is TGTGCCAGCAGTACGGACCGAGTCCGCGAGCTGTTTTTT.

This rearrangement joins TRBV20-1 to TRBJ2-1; 7 bases align to TRBD2. CDR3 size: 15 residues. V was clipped by 2 bases and J by 0 bases; unmatched bases: 4. The germline V gene has CDR1 DFQATT and CDR2 SNEGSKA (reference sequence). CDR3 bases: TGCAGTGCTAGACCTAGCGGAGCCTCCTACAATGAGCAGTTCTTC. Amino acids: CSARPSGASYNEQFF.

This chain connects TRBV20-1 to TRBJ2-1, with TRBD2 matching over 8 bases. The V segment lost 2 bases and the J segment 8 bases; nucleotides outside the gene matches: 8. This CDR3 is 14 amino acids long. Germline CDR1 and CDR2: DFQATT and SNEGSKA (reference sequence). The CDR3 spells CSARSSGRWDEQFF. The CDR3 DNA sequence: TGCAGTGCTAGATCTAGCGGGCGCTGGGATGAGCAGTTCTTC.

The chain is built from TRBV20-1 and TRBJ2-7; 9 positions agree with TRBD1. Germline assignment: CDR1 DFQATT and CDR2 SNEGSKA (reference sequence). The J segment lost 0 bases and the V segment lost 3 bases, leaving 6 bases of the junction unmatched. This CDR3 region has 15 residues. CDR3 coding DNA: TGCAGTGCTAGTCCCGGGACAGGGTCCTCCTACGAGCAGTACTTC. It codes for CSASPGTGSSYEQYF.

This clonotype was recorded only once. The rearrangement joins TRBV11-1 to TRBJ2-7, with 7 bases lining up with TRBD1. The V gene end was trimmed by 5 bases and the J gene end by 5 bases; junction bases not matched to a gene: 9. Germline V lookup: CDR1 SGHAT, CDR2 FQDESV (reference sequence). CDR3 length: 14 amino acids. The CDR3: CASSGGRDSNEQYF. The CDR3 nucleotides are TGTGCCAGCAGCGGAGGTCGGGACAGTAACGAGCAGTACTTC.

V usage is TRBV21-1 and J usage is TRBJ1-1; TRBD1 is taken as the D call from the table, unchecked against the DNA. TRBV21-1 constitutes a pseudogene. The CDR3 is 17 amino acids. This CDR3 reads CASSPRGDGGMNTEAFF. The CDR3 nucleotides read TGTGCCAGCAGCCCCCGGGGGGACGGGGGTATGAACACTGAAGCTTTCTTT.

This clonotype was counted a few times. The CDR3 loop reads CASSPEGGQGETQYF. In nucleotides, the CDR3 is TGTGCCAGCAGCCCCGAGGGGGGGCAAGGAGAGACCCAGTACTTC. This chain uses TRBV7-3 with TRBJ2-5; possible D gene TRBD2, 7 bases. Trimming left V 5 bases short and J 4 bases short, with 17 bases between. The germline CDR1 and CDR2 sequences are SGHTA and FQGTGA. The CDR3 sequence is 15 residues long.

This clonotype was counted between two and nine times. The chain has TRBV27 and TRBJ2-7, with 7 bases aligning to TRBD1. The germline gives CDR1 MNHEY, CDR2 SMNVEV (reference sequence). The V segment lost 5 bases and the J segment 6 bases; nucleotides outside the gene matches: 10. This CDR3 spans 14 amino acids. CDR3 coding DNA: TGTGCCAGCAGTCCCCAGGACAGGAGTGTCGAGCAGTACTTC. The encoded protein is CASSPQDRSVEQYF.